This TCR beta chain was observed in a study of blood T cell repertoires in COVID-19. Whole-study context: Nucleic acid was either cDNA or gDNA, and it came from T cells, B-cell-depleted T cells, or PBMCs.

Enrolled through a virtual design, the participants were between roughly 18 and 95 years of age and came from 24 US areas. Generated by immunoSEQ multiplex PCR, the TCRdb table keeps only in-frame clones and is missing some. The data show over 200,000 clones, around 86% seen once. V was trimmed by 1 base and J by 2 bases, leaving 11 bases between them. The CDR3 has 15 amino acids. CDR1 and CDR2 from the germline V gene are LGHDT and YNNKEL (reference sequence). The receptor's source is a woman aged 45 to 65 with acute COVID-19. The sample comprised PBMCs or T cells enriched from blood (not recorded which). The rearrangement uses TRBV3-1 (or the pseudogene TRBV3-2) and TRBJ2-5; no firm D call. The CDR3 region is CASSQVRSWQETQYF. The CDR3 DNA reads as TGTGCCAGCAGCCAAGTGAGGTCGTGGCAAGAGACCCAGTACTTC.